This TCR beta chain was identified in a study of blood T cell repertoires in COVID-19. Study-wide context: The study drew acute and convalescent COVID-19 samples from the United States, Italy and Spain. PBMCs, B-cell-depleted T cells, or T cells provided the cDNA or gDNA that made up the material.

Source study methods: The authors estimated nucleated cell counts from reference gene primer amplification. Assay used: immunoSEQ multiplex PCR; TCRdb lists only in-frame clones, some missing. Clone size and V and J calls were adopted from that table, with D and trimming inferred from the DNA. The top ten hold more than 5% of the sample, which has 60,000 to 90,000 clones, around 80% seen once. The germline CDR1 and CDR2 sequences are LGHDT and YNNKEL (reference sequence). This CDR3 has 14 amino acids. Trimming cost V 4 bases and J 3 bases, with 11 bases left between them. Sequences were obtained from peripheral blood. The TCR comes from a man aged 60-69 years with active or convalescent COVID-19. The chain combines TRBV3-1 (or the pseudogene TRBV3-2) with TRBJ2-3; perhaps TRBD2 as D (6 bases). The CDR3 DNA follows: TGTGCCAGCAGCCTAGGTGGGGGGACAGATACGCAGTATTTT. As protein: CASSLGGGTDTQYF.